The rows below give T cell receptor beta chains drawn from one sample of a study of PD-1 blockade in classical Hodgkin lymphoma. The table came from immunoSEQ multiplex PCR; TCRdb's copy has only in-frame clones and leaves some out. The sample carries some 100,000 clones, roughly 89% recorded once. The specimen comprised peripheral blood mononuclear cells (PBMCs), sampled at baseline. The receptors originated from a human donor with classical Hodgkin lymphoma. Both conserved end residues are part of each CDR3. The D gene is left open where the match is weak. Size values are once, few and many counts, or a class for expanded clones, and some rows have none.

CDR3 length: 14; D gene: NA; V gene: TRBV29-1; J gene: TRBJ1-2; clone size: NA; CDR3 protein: CSVESRREAYGYTF; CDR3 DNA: TGCAGCGTTGAAAGTCGTAGGGAGGCCTATGGCTACACCTTC
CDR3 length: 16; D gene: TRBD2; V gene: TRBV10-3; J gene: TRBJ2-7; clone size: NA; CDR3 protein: CAISGSVSGGAYEQYF; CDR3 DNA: TGTGCCATCAGCGGGAGCGTTAGCGGGGGAGCCTACGAGCAGTACTTC
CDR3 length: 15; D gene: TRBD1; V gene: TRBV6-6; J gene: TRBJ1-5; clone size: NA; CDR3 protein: CASSPGQGGNQPQHF; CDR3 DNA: TGTGCCAGCAGTCCCGGACAGGGAGGCAATCAGCCCCAGCATTTT
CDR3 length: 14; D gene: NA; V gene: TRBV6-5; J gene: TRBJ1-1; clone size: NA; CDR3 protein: CASSGGTLGTEAFF; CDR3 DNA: TGTGCCAGCAGTGGGGGGACCCTGGGCACTGAAGCTTTCTTT
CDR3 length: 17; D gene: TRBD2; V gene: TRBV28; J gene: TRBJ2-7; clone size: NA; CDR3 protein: CASSFRLAGAPSYEQYF; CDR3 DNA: TGTGCCAGCAGTTTTAGGCTAGCGGGAGCTCCCTCCTACGAGCAGTACTTC
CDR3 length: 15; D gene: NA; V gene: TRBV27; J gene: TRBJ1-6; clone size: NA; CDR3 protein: CASSLSPMGRSPLHF; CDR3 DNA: TGTGCCAGCAGTTTATCTCCGATGGGTCGTTCACCCCTCCACTTT
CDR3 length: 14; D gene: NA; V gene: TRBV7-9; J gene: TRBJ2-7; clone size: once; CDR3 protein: CASSPRDQSYEQYF; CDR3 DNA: TGTGCCAGCAGCCCCCGGGACCAATCCTACGAGCAGTACTTC
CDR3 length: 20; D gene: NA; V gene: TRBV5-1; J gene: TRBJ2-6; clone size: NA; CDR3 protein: CASSLGTGSGGGSGANVLTF; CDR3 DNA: TGCGCCAGCAGCTTGGGAACTGGATCCGGGGGCGGATCTGGGGCCAACGTCCTGACTTTC
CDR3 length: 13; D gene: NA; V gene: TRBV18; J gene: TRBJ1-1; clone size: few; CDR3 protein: CASSRGSGGKAFF; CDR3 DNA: TGTGCCAGCTCGCGGGGAAGTGGTGGGAAAGCTTTCTTT
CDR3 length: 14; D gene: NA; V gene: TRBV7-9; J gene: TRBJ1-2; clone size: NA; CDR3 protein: CASSVVAGGNGYTF; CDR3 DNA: TGTGCCAGCAGCGTCGTGGCCGGGGGTAATGGCTACACCTTC
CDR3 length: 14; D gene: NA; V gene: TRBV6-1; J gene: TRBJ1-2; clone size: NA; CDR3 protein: CASSETGAGYGYTF; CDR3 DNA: TGTGCCAGCAGTGAAACGGGGGCTGGTTATGGCTACACCTTC
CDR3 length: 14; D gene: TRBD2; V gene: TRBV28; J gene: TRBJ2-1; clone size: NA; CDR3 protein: CAADRDYDYNEQFF; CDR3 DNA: TGTGCCGCCGACCGGGACTACGACTACAATGAGCAGTTCTTC
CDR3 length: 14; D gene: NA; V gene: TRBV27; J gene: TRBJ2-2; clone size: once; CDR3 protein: CASSLSIYSGELFF; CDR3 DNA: TGTGCCAGCAGTTTATCGATTTATAGCGGGGAGCTGTTTTTT
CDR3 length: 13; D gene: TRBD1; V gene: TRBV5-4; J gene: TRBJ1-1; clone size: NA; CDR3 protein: CASSFPGGAEAFF; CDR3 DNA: TGTGCCAGCAGCTTCCCAGGGGGGGCTGAAGCTTTCTTT
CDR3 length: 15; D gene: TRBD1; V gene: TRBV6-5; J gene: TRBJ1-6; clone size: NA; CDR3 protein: CASSFTGQRNSPLHF; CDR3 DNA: TGTGCCAGCAGTTTCACGGGACAGAGAAATTCACCCCTCCACTTT
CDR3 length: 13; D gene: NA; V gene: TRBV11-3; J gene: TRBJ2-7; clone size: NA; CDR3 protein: CASSLRDPNEQYF; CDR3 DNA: TGTGCCAGCAGCTTACGGGACCCAAACGAGCAGTACTTC
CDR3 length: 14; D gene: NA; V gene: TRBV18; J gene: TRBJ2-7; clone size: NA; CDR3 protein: CASSPTGRSYEQYF; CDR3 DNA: TGTGCCAGCTCACCAACAGGGAGGTCCTACGAGCAGTACTTC
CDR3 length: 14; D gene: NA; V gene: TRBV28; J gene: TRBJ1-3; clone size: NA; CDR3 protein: CASSLTGFGNTIYF; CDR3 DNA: TGTGCCAGCAGTTTAACCGGGTTTGGAAACACCATATATTTT
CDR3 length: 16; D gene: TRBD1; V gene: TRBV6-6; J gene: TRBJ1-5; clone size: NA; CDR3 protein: CASSYGRGISNQPQHF; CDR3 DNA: TGTGCCAGCAGTTACGGCAGGGGGATTAGCAATCAGCCCCAGCATTTT
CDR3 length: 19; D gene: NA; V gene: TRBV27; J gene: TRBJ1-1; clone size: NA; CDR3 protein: CASSPSAQEPFKMNTEAFF; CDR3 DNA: TGTGCCAGCAGTCCCTCTGCGCAGGAACCCTTTAAAATGAACACTGAAGCTTTCTTT
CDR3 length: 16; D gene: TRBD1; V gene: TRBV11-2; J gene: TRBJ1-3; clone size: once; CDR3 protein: CASRFGQGASGNTIYF; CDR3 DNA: TGTGCCAGCAGGTTCGGACAGGGGGCAAGTGGAAACACCATATATTTT
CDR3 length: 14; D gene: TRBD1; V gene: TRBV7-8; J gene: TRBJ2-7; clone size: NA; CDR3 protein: CASSLGQISYEQYF; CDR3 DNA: TGTGCCAGCAGCTTGGGACAGATCTCCTACGAGCAGTACTTC
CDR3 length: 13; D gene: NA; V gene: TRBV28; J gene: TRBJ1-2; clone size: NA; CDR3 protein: CASSLSSDYGYTF; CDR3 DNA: TGTGCCAGCAGTTTATCGTCCGATTATGGCTACACCTTC
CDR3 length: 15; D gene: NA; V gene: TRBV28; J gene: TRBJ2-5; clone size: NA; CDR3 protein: CASILGQSPRETQYF; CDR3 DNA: TGTGCCAGCATACTCGGACAGTCTCCCCGGGAGACCCAGTACTTC
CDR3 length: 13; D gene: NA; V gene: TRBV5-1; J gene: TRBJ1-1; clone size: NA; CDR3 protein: CASSLAQRQEAFF; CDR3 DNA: TGCGCCAGCAGCTTAGCACAACGACAAGAAGCTTTCTTT
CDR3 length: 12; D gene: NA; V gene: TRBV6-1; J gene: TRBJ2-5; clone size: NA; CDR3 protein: CASNTLKETQYF; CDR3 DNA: TGTGCCAGCAATACTCTGAAAGAGACCCAGTACTTC
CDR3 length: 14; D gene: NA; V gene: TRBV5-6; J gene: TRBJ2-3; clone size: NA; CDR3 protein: CASSLIGNTDTQYF; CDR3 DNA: TGTGCCAGCAGCTTGATAGGAAACACAGATACGCAGTATTTT
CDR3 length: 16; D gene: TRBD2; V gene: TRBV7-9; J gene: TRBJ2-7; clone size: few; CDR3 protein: CASRRTSGDYSYEQYF; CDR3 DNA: TGTGCCAGCAGGCGAACATCCGGGGACTACTCCTACGAGCAGTACTTC
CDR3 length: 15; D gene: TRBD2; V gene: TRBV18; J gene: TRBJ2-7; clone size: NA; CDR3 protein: CASSPSGAGEYEQYF; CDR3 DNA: TGTGCCAGCTCACCCAGTGGAGCGGGAGAATACGAGCAGTACTTC
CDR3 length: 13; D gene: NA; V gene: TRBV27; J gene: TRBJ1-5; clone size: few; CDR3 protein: CASSLDSNQPQHF; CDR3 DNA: TGTGCCAGCAGTTTAGATAGCAATCAGCCCCAGCATTTT
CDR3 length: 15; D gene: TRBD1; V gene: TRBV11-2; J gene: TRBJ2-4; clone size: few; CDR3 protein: CASSPQGAFENIQYF; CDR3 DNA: TGTGCCAGCAGCCCACAGGGGGCCTTTGAAAACATTCAGTACTTC
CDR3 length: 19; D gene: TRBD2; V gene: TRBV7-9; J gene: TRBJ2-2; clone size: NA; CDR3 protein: CASSLPSGRSDILGGELFF; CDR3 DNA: TGTGCCAGCAGCTTACCTAGCGGGAGGTCTGACATTCTAGGCGGGGAGCTGTTTTTT
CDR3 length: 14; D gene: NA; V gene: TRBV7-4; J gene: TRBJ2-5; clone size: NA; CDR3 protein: CASSVYRSQETQYF; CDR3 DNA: TGTGCCAGCAGCGTATACAGGAGCCAAGAGACCCAGTACTTC
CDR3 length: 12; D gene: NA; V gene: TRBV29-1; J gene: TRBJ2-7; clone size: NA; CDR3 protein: CSSIGAAYEQYF; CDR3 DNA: TGCTCGTCCATCGGGGCCGCCTACGAGCAGTACTTC
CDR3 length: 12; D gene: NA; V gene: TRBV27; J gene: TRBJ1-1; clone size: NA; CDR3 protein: CASSHRDREAFF; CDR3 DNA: TGTGCCAGCAGTCACAGAGACAGAGAAGCTTTCTTT
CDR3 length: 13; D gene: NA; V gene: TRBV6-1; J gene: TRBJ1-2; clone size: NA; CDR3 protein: CASSERAIHGYTF; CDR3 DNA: TGTGCCAGCAGTGAAAGGGCAATCCATGGCTACACCTTC
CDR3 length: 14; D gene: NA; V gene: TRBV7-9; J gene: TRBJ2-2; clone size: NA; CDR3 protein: CASSVGLSPGELFF; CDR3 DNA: TGTGCCAGCAGCGTCGGACTGTCCCCCGGGGAGCTGTTTTTT
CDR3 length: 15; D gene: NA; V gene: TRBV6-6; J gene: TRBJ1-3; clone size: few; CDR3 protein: CASSYSKHDQNTIYF; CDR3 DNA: TGTGCCAGCAGTTACTCGAAACACGACCAAAACACCATATATTTT
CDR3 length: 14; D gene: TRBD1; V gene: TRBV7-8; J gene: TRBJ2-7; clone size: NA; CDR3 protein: CASSSGGESYEQYF; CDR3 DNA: TGTGCCAGCAGCTCAGGGGGTGAGTCCTACGAGCAGTACTTC
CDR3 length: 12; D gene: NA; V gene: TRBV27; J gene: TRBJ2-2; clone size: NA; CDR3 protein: CASSRGGGELFF; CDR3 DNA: TGTGCCAGCAGTAGGGGGGGCGGGGAGCTGTTTTTT
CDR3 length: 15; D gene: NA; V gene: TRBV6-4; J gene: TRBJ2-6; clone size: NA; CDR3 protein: CASSELNSGANVLTF; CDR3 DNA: TGTGCCAGCAGTGAGCTAAACTCTGGGGCCAACGTCCTGACTTTC
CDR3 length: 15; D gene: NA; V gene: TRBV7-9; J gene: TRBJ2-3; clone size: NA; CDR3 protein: CASSSRRGSTDTQYF; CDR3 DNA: TGTGCCAGCAGCTCCCGCCGAGGAAGCACAGATACGCAGTATTTT
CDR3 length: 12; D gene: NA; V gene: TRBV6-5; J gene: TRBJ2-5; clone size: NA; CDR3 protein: CASSYGAGTQYF; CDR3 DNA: TGTGCCAGCAGTTACGGGGCAGGGACCCAGTACTTC
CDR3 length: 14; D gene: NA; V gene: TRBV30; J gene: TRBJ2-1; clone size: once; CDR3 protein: CAWTGQSLYNEQFF; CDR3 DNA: TGTGCCTGGACCGGACAGAGCCTTTACAATGAGCAGTTCTTC
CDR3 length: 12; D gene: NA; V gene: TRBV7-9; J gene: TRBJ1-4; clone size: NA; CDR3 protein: CASSHSNEKLFF; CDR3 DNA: TGTGCCAGCAGCCACAGCAATGAAAAACTGTTTTTT
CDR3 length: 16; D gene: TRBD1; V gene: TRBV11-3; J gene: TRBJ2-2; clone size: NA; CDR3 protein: CASSLETGGLPGELFF; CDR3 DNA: TGTGCCAGCAGCTTAGAGACAGGGGGTCTTCCCGGGGAGCTGTTTTTT
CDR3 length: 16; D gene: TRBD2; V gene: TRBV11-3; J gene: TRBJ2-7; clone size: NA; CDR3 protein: CASSLSGTSGAYEQYF; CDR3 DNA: TGTGCCAGCAGCCTTTCCGGGACTAGCGGAGCCTACGAGCAGTACTTC
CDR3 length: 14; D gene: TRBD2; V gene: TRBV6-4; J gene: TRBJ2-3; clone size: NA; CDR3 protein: CASSDGLAGDTQYF; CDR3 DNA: TGTGCCAGCAGTGACGGGCTAGCGGGTGATACGCAGTATTTT
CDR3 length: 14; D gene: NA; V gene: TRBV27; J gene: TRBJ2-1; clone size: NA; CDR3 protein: CASSLEQTYNEQFF; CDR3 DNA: TGTGCCAGCAGTTTAGAACAGACCTACAATGAGCAGTTCTTC
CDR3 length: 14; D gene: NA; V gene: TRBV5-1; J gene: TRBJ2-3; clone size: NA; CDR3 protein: CASTSGTPTDTQYF; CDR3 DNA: TGCGCCAGCACCTCCGGGACTCCAACAGATACGCAGTATTTT
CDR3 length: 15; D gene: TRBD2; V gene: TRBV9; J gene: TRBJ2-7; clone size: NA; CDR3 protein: CASSPHGGSSYEQYF; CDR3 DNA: TGTGCCAGCAGCCCCCACGGGGGGAGCTCCTACGAGCAGTACTTC
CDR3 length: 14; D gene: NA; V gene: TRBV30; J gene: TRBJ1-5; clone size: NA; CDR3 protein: CAWSVGLNNQPQHF; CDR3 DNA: TGTGCCTGGAGTGTGGGCCTGAACAATCAGCCCCAGCATTTT
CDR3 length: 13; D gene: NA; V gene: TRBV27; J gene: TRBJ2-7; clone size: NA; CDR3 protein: CASKGQKSYEQYF; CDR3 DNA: TGTGCCAGCAAAGGACAGAAAAGCTACGAGCAGTACTTC
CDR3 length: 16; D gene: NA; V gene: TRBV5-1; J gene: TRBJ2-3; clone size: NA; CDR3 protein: CASSWEWSLTPDTQYF; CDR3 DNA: TGCGCCAGCAGCTGGGAATGGTCCTTGACTCCAGATACGCAGTATTTT
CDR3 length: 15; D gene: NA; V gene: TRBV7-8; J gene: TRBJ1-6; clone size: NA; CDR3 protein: CASSLGSRVRSPLHF; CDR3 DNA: TGTGCCAGCAGCTTAGGGAGTAGGGTACGGTCACCCCTCCACTTT
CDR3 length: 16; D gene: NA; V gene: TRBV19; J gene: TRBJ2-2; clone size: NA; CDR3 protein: CASSILDIANTGELFF; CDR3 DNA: TGTGCCAGTAGTATTCTTGATATCGCGAACACCGGGGAGCTGTTTTTT
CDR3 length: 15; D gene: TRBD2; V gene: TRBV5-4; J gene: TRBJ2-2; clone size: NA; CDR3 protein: CASSLSGRGAGELFF; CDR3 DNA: TGTGCCAGCAGCCTCAGCGGGAGGGGGGCCGGGGAGCTGTTTTTT
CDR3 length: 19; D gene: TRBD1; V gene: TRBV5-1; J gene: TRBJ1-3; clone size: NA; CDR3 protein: CASSLGNLRGLTSVNTIYF; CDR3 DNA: TGCGCCAGCAGCTTGGGGAATCTCAGGGGGCTTACCTCTGTGAACACCATATATTTT
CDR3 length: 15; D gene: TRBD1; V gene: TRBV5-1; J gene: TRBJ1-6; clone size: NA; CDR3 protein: CASSLGDRDNSPLHF; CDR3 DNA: TGCGCCAGCAGCTTGGGGGACAGAGATAATTCACCCCTCCACTTT
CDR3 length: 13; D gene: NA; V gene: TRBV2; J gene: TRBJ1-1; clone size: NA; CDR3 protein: CASRGTGNTEAFF; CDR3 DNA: TGTGCCAGCAGAGGGACGGGAAACACTGAAGCTTTCTTT